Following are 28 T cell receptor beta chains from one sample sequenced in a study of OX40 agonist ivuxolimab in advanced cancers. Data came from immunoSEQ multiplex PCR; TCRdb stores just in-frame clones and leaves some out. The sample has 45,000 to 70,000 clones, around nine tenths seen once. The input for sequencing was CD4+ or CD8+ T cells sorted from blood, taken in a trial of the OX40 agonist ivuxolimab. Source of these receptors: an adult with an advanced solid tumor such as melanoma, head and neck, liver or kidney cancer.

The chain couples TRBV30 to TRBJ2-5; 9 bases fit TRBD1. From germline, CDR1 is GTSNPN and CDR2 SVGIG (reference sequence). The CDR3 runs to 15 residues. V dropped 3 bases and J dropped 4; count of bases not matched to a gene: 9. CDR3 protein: CAWRGQGRGRETQYF. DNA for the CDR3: TGTGCCTGGAGAGGACAGGGGAGGGGGCGAGAGACCCAGTACTTC.

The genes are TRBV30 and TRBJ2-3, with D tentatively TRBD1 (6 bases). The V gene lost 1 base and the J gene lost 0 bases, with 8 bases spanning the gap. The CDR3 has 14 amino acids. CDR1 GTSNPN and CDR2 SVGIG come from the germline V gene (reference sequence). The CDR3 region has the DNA TGTGCCTGGAGTGGACAGGTTAGCACAGATACGCAGTATTTT. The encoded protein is CAWSGQVSTDTQYF. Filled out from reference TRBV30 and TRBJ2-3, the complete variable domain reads SQTIHQWPATLVQPVGSPLSLECTVEGTSNPNLYWYRQAAGRGLQLLFYSVGIGQISSEVPQNLSASRPQDRQFILSSKKLLLSDSGFYLCAWSGQVSTDTQYFGPGTRLTVL.

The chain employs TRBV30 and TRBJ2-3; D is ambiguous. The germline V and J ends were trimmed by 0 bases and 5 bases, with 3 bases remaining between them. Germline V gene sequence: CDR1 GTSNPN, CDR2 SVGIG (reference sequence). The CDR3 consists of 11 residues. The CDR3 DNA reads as TGTGCCTGGAGTGTACAAGATACGCAGTATTTT. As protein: CAWSVQDTQYF.

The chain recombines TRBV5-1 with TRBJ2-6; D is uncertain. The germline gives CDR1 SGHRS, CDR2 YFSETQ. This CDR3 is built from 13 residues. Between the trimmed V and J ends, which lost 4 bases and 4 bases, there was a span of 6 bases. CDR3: CASSEPGANVLTF. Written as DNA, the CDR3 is TGCGCCAGCAGCGAGCCCGGGGCCAACGTCCTGACTTTC. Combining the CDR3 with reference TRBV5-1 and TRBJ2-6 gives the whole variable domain KAGVTQTPRYLIKTRGQQVTLSCSPISGHRSVSWYQQTPGQGLQFLFEYFSETQRNKGNFPGRFSGRQFSNSRSEMNVSTLELGDSALYLCASSEPGANVLTFGAGSRLTVL.

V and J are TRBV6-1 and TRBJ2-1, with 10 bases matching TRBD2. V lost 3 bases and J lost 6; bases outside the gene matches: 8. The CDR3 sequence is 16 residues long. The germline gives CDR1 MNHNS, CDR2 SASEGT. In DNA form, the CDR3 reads TGTGCCAGCAGTGACCCTGGGACTAGCGCGACCAATGAGCAGTTCTTC. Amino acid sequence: CASSDPGTSATNEQFF.

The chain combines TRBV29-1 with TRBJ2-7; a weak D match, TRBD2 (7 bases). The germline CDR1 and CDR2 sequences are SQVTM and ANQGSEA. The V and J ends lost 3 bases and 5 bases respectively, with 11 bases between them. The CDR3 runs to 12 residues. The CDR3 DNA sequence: TGCAGCGTTGAGGGGGGGCGGAACGAGCAGTACTTC. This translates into CSVEGGRNEQYF.

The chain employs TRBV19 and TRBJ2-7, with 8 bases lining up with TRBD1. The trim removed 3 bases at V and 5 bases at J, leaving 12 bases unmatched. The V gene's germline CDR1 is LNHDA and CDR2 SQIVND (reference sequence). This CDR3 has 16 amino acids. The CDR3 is CASSISTGGNPHEQYF. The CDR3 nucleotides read TGTGCCAGTAGTATCTCTACAGGGGGGAACCCCCACGAGCAGTACTTC.

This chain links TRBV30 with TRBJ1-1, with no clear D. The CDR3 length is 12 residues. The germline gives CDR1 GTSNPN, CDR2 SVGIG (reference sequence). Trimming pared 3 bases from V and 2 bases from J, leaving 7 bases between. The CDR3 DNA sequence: TGTGCCTGGAGCAGGCTTAACACTGAAGCTTTCTTT. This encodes CAWSRLNTEAFF.

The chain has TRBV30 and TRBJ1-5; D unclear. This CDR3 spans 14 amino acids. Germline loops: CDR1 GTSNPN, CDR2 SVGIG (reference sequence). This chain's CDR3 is CAWSGRVSNQPQHF. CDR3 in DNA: TGTGCGTGGTCGGGGAGGGTGAGCAATCAGCCCCAGCATTTT.

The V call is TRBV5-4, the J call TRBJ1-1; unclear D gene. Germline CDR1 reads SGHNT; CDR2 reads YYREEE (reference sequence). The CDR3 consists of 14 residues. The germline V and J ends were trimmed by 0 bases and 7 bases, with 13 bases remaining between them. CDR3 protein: CASSLEVSLGEAFF. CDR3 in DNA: TGTGCCAGCAGCTTGGAGGTCTCCCTGGGTGAAGCTTTCTTT.

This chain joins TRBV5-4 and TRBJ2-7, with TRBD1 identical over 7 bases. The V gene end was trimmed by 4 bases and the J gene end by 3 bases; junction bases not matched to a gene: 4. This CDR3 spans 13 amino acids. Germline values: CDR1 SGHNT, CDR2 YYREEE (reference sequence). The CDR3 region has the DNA TGTGCCAGCAGCCCCCCAGGGGGCTACGAGCAGTACTTC. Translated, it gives CASSPPGGYEQYF.

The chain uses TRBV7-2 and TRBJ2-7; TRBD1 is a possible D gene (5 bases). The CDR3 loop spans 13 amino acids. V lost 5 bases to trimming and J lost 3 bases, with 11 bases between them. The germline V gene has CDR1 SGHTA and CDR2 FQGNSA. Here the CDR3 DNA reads TGTGCCAGCAGCATTGACAGCCTCTACGAGCAGTACTTC. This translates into CASSIDSLYEQYF.

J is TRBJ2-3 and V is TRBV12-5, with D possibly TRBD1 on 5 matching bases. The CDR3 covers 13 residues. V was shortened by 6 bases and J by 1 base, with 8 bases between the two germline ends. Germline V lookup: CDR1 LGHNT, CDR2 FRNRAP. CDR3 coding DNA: TGTGCTAGTGGCTTAGGGGGCACAGATACGCAGTATTTT. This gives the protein CASGLGGTDTQYF.

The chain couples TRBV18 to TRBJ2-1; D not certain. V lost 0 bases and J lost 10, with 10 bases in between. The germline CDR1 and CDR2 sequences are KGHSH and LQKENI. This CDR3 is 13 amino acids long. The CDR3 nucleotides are TGTGCCAGCTCACCACCTGCGGTTAGGGAGCAGTTCTTC. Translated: CASSPPAVREQFF. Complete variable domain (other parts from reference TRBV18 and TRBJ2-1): NAGVMQNPRHLVRRRGQEARLRCSPMKGHSHVYWYRQLPEEGLKFMVYLQKENIIDESGMPKERFSAEFPKEGPSILRIQQVVRGDSAAYFCASSPPAVREQFFGPGTRLTVL.

CDR3 sequence (DNA): TGCGCCAGTAAGACTAGCGGGAACACAGATACGCAGTATTTT. Translation gives CASKTSGNTDTQYF. This rearrangement joins TRBV10-2 to TRBJ2-3; TRBD2 matches 11 bases. The trim removed 9 bases at V and 2 bases at J, leaving 4 bases unmatched. The germline gives CDR1 WSHSY, CDR2 SAAADI. CDR3 length: 14 amino acids.

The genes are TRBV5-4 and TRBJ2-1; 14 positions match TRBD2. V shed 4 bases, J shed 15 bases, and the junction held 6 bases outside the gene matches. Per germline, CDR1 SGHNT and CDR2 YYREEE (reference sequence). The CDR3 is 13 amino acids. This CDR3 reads CASSPGTSGSGFF. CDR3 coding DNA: TGTGCCAGCAGCCCGGGGACTAGCGGGAGTGGGTTCTTC.

CDR3: CASSPRLGHYTDTQYF. The CDR3 bases are TGTGCCAGCAGCCCTCGCCTCGGGCACTACACAGATACGCAGTATTTT. The V gene is TRBV9, the J gene TRBJ2-3; D unresolved. This CDR3 has 16 amino acids. Germline V gene lookup returns CDR1 SGDLS and CDR2 YYNGEE. The ends were cut back, 4 bases at V and 2 bases at J, with 17 bases in the middle.

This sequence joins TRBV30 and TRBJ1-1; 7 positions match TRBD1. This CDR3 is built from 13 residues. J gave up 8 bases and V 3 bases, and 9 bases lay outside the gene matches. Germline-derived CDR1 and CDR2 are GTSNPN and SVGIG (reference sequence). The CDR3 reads CAWSQNRDREAFF. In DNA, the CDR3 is TGTGCCTGGAGCCAAAACCGGGACAGAGAAGCTTTCTTT.

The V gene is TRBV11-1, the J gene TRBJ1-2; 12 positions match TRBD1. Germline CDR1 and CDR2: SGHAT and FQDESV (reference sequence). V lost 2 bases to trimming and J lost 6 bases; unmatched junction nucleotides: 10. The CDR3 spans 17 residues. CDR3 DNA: TGTGCCAGCAGCTTATCTCGGGACAGGGGGCGCTTGGATGGCTACACCTTC. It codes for CASSLSRDRGRLDGYTF.

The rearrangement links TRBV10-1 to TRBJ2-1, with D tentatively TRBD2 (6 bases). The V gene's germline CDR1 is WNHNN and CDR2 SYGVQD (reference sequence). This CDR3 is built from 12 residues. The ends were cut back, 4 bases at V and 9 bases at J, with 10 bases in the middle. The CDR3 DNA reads TGCGCCAGCAGTGGAACCGGGGGTGAGCAGTTCTTC. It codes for CASSGTGGEQFF.

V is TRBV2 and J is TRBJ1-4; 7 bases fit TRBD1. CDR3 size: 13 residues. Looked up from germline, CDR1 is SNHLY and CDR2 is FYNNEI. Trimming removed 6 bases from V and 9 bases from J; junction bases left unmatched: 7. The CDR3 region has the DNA TGTGCCAGCAGAGGAACAGGGGCCCAAAAACTGTTTTTT. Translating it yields CASRGTGAQKLFF. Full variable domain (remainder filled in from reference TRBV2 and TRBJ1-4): EPEVTQTPSHQVTQMGQEVILRCVPISNHLYFYWYRQILGQKVEFLVSFYNNEISEKSEIFDDQFSVERPDGSNFTLKIRSTKLEDSAMYFCASRGTGAQKLFFGSGTQLSVL.

In DNA form, the CDR3 reads TGCAGCGTTGAGCTGAGCTCCTACAATGAGCAGTTCTTC. This codes for CSVELSSYNEQFF. The genes are TRBV29-1 and TRBJ2-1; no clear D gene. The V gene lost 3 bases and the J gene lost 0 bases, with 6 bases spanning the gap. The CDR3 runs to 13 residues. Germline lookup yields CDR1 SQVTM and CDR2 ANQGSEA.

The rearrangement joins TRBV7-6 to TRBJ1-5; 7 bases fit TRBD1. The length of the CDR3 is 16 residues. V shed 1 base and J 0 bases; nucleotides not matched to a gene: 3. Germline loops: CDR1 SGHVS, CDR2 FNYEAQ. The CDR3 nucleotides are TGTGCCAGCAGCTTAGGACAGGGAAATAGCAATCAGCCCCAGCATTTT. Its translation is CASSLGQGNSNQPQHF.

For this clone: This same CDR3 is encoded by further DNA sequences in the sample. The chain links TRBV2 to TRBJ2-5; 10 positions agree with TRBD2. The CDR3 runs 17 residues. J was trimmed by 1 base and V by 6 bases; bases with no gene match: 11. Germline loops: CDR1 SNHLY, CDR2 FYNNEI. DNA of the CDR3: TGTGCCAGCAGCAGATTAGCGGGGGGCCTGACCCAAGAGACCCAGTACTTC. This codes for CASSRLAGGLTQETQYF.

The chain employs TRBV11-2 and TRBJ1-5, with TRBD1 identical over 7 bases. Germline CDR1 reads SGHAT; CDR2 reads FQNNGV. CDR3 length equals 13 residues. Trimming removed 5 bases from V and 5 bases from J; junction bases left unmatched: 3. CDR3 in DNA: TGTGCCAGCAGCCCCGGGACAGATCAGCCCCAGCATTTT. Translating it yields CASSPGTDQPQHF.

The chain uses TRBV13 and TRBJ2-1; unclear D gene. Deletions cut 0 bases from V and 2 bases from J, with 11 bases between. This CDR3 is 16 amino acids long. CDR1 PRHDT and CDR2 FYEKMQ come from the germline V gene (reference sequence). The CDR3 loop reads CASSLGLPSAYNEQFF. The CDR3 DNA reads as TGTGCCAGCAGCTTAGGCCTGCCCTCTGCCTACAATGAGCAGTTCTTC.

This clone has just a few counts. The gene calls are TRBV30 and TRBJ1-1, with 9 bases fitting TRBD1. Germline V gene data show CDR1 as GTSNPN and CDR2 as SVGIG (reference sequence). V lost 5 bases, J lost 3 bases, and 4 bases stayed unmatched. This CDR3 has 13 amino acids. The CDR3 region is CAWDRGIDTEAFF. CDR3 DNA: TGTGCCTGGGACAGGGGGATCGACACTGAAGCTTTCTTT.

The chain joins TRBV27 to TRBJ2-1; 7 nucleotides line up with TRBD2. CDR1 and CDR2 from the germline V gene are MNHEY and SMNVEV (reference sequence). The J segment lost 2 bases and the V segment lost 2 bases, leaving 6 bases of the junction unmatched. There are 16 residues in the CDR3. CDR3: CASSLRGLRTYNEQFF. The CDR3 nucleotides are TGTGCCAGCAGTTTAAGGGGACTACGAACCTACAATGAGCAGTTCTTC.